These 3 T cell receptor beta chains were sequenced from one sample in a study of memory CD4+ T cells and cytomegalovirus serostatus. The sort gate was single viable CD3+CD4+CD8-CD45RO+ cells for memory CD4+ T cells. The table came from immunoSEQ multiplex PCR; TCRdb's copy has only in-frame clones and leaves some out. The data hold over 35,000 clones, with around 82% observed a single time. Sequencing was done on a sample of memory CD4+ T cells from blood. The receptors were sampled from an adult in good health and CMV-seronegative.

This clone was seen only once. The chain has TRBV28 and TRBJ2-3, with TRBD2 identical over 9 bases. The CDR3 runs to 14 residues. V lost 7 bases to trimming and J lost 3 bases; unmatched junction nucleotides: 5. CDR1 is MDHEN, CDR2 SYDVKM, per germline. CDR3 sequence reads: CASKSGGLTDTQYF. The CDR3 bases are TGTGCCAGCAAAAGCGGGGGGCTAACAGATACGCAGTATTTT.

The CDR3 protein is CASSLPPPGQGAQAFF. Written as DNA, the CDR3 is TGTGCCAGCAGCTTACCCCCCCCGGGACAGGGGGCGCAAGCTTTCTTT. The rearrangement links TRBV7-9 to TRBJ1-1, with 12 positions matching TRBD1. Germline lookup yields CDR1 SEHNR and CDR2 FQNEAQ (reference sequence). This CDR3 spans 16 amino acids. Trimming took 2 bases from V and 9 from J; bases not matched to a gene: 10.

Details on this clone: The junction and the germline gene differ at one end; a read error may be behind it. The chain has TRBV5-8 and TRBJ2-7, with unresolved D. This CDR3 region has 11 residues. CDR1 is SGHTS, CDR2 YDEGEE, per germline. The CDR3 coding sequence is TGTGCCAGCAGCTTGTTCGGGCAGGATGACTTC. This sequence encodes CASSLFGQDDF.